This record looks at one T cell receptor (beta chain) sequence and its context. A much larger clone lies a single base off, so this may be a read error. This specimen belongs to a study of neurological immune-mediated disorders. CDR1 and CDR2 (germline): ENHRY, SYGVKD. This CDR3 has 17 residues. TCRdb re-derived calls from the 5' RACE reads in MiXCR, one entry per CDR3 protein. The top ten clones hold roughly 7% of a sample with about 79,000 distinct CDR3 sequences, roughly 13% of them seen once. V is TRBV10-3 and J is TRBJ2-6; D may be TRBD1 or TRBD2 (6 bases each). Sequencing used PBMCs. This TCR came from a woman between 50 and 59 years old in good health. The CDR3 DNA follows: TGTACCATCAGTGAGTCCAAGGGGGGCTCTGGGGCCAACGTCCTGACTTTC. Its protein product is CTISESKGGSGANVLTF.